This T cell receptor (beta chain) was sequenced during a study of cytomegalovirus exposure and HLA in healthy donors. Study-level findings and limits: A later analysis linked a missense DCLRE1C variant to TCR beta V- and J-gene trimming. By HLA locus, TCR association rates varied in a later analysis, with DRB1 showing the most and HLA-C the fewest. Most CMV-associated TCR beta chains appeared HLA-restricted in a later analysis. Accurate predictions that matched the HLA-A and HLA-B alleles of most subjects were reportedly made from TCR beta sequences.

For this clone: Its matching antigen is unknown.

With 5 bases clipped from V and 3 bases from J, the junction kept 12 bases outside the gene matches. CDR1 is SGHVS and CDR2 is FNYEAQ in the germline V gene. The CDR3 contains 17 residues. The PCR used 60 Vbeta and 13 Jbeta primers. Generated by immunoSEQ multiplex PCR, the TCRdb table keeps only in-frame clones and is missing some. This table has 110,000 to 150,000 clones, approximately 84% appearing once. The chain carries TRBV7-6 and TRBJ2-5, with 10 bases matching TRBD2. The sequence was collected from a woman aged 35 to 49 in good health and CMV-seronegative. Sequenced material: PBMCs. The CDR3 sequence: CASSGEAGLAYEETQYF. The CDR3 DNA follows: TGTGCCAGCAGCGGGGAGGCGGGACTAGCGTACGAAGAGACCCAGTACTTC.